This TCR beta chain was captured by sequencing in a study of CD8 T cells in ankylosing spondylitis. Germline V CDR1 and CDR2: SGDLS, YYNGEE. V was pared by 2 bases and J by 7 bases, with 13 bases between. The length of the CDR3 is 15 residues. This clonotype is classed as medium-sized. MiXCR, applied by TCRdb to the 5' RACE reads, yields one record per CDR3 protein. The data show tens of thousands of distinct CDR3 sequences, with roughly 5% seen just once and approximately 1.7% held by the top ten. V and J are TRBV9 and TRBJ1-6; D is undetermined. The material sequenced was blood, either unsorted or a sorted T cell fraction (not recorded which). The receptor comes from a female donor with ankylosing spondylitis or in good health (not recorded which). The CDR3 DNA reads TGTGCCAGCAGCGTTGACCCGGTGGAGAATTCACCCCTCCACTTT. Protein sequence: CASSVDPVENSPLHF.